These T cell receptor beta chains were read from a single sample in a study of PD-L1 blockade in urothelial cancer. Repertoires were generated with immunoSEQ multiplex PCR, while TCRdb's copy carries only in-frame clones and drops some. The profile shows more than 95,000 clones, around 89% of them singletons. The material sequenced was PBMCs, taken around atezolizumab (anti-PD-L1) treatment. The receptors were sampled from a man in his sixties with urothelial cancer. CDR3s include the opening cysteine and the closing phenylalanine or tryptophan. D genes are given only for firm matches. Clone size, where shown, is once, few, many, or a class for clones that have expanded.

j_call	v_call	d_call	clone_size	cdr3_nt	cdr3_aa
TRBJ1-4	TRBV5-1	NA	many	TGCGCCAGCAGCTTGGCCGGGCAGGGAGGTGAAAAACTGTTTTTT	CASSLAGQGGEKLFF
TRBJ2-5	TRBV27	NA	NA	TGTGCCAGCAGTCCGGGAGTCCCTCGGAAGACCCAGTACTTC	CASSPGVPRKTQYF
TRBJ1-2	TRBV7-3	NA	NA	TGTGCCAGCAGCCCCGGCGGGACCGCTAACTATGGCTACACCTTC	CASSPGGTANYGYTF
TRBJ2-1	TRBV7-8	TRBD2	NA	TGTGCCAGCAGCTTAGTGGGACTAGCGGGTAGTGAGCAGTTCTTC	CASSLVGLAGSEQFF
TRBJ1-4	TRBV9	NA	NA	TGTGCCAGCAGCCTCCGGGGAGGGAATGAAAAACTGTTTTTT	CASSLRGGNEKLFF
TRBJ1-1	TRBV7-8	NA	NA	TGTGCCAGCAGCTTAGGCCAGGGTGAGAATCAAGCTTTCTTT	CASSLGQGENQAFF
TRBJ2-7	TRBV7-9	TRBD1	NA	TGTGCCAGTTCCTTCGGACAGGGTACCTCCGAGCAGTACTTC	CASSFGQGTSEQYF
TRBJ2-7	TRBV19	TRBD1	NA	TGTGCCAGCGGGACAGCCGCTTGGGAGCAGTACTTC	CASGTAAWEQYF
TRBJ1-2	TRBV5-1	NA	NA	TGCGCCAGCAGCGAAACGGGGGGAAGTAACTATGGCTACACCTTC	CASSETGGSNYGYTF
TRBJ2-7	TRBV7-2	TRBD1	many	TGTGCCAGCAGCTTAGGCTTCGGGACAGCACTTTACGAGCAGTACTTC	CASSLGFGTALYEQYF
TRBJ1-1	TRBV11-3	NA	NA	TGTGCCAGCAGTTTAAGACAGTCAAGTACTGAAGCTTTCTTT	CASSLRQSSTEAFF
TRBJ1-2	TRBV5-4	NA	NA	TGTGCCAGCAGCTTGGGACAGGCCCTCTATGGCTACACCTTC	CASSLGQALYGYTF
TRBJ2-5	TRBV5-1	TRBD2	NA	TGCGCCAGCAGCCCGTCTAGCGGGGCCACCCAAGAGACCCAGTACTTC	CASSPSSGATQETQYF
TRBJ2-3	TRBV18	TRBD2	NA	TGTGCCAGCTCACCACCCCTAGCGGGCTTCACAGATACGCAGTATTTT	CASSPPLAGFTDTQYF
TRBJ2-7	TRBV2	NA	NA	TGTGCCAGCAGTGAATTCGGCGGCTTTGATATCTACGAGCAGTACTTC	CASSEFGGFDIYEQYF
TRBJ1-4	TRBV5-1	NA	NA	TGCGCCAGCAGCCTCGACACAGGAAATGAAAAACTGTTTTTT	CASSLDTGNEKLFF
TRBJ1-5	TRBV4-3	NA	once	TGCGCCAGCAGCCAAGAAGGGAGAGACAATCAGCCCCAGCATTTT	CASSQEGRDNQPQHF
TRBJ2-1	TRBV14	NA	NA	TGTGCCAGCAGCTACGTGCAGGAAAACAATGAGCAGTTCTTC	CASSYVQENNEQFF
TRBJ2-5	TRBV5-1	TRBD1	NA	TGCGCCAGCAGCTCCGGACAGGGGGCGCAGGAGACCCAGTACTTC	CASSSGQGAQETQYF
TRBJ2-1	TRBV7-9	NA	NA	TGTGCCAGCAGGAGATTCTCCTACAATGAGCAGTTCTTC	CASRRFSYNEQFF
TRBJ2-3	TRBV5-1	TRBD2	NA	TGCGCCAGCAGCCTAGACAACTACGCGGGGGGCCCAGATACGCAGTATTTT	CASSLDNYAGGPDTQYF
TRBJ1-1	TRBV27	TRBD1	NA	TGTGCCAGCAGCCGGGGGACAGGGATCGGGAACACTGAAGCTTTCTTT	CASSRGTGIGNTEAFF
TRBJ1-5	TRBV4-1	NA	once	TGCGCCAGCAGCCAAGAAGCGGTAGGGGGTCAGCCCCAGCATTTT	CASSQEAVGGQPQHF
TRBJ2-3	TRBV7-3	TRBD2	NA	TGTGCCATTACACGGGGAGCGGGAAGCACAGATACGCAGTATTTT	CAITRGAGSTDTQYF
TRBJ1-3	TRBV5-1	NA	NA	TGCGCCAGCAGCTTGATGGCCGCCAGCTCTGGAAACACCATATATTTT	CASSLMAASSGNTIYF
TRBJ2-3	TRBV28	TRBD1	NA	TGTGCCAGCAGTAGGGACAGGGGTTCGATTGCCTCTAGCACAGATACGCAGTATTTT	CASSRDRGSIASSTDTQYF
TRBJ1-4	TRBV4-3	NA	NA	TGCGCCAGCAGCCATCGAGGGACGGGAGGGGGAAAACTGTTTTTT	CASSHRGTGGGKLFF
TRBJ2-3	TRBV4-2	TRBD2	once	TGTGCCAGCAGCCAAGAGCCCCTGGCGGGGGCAGATACGCAGTATTTT	CASSQEPLAGADTQYF
TRBJ1-1	TRBV6-5	NA	NA	TGTGCCAGCTATTCGGGGGGCGTAACTGAAGCTTTCTTT	CASYSGGVTEAFF
TRBJ2-1	TRBV7-3	TRBD2	once	TGTGCCAGCAGCTTAACGGGCCCGGGAGGGCGTGGTGAGCAGTTCTTC	CASSLTGPGGRGEQFF
TRBJ2-5	TRBV5-1	TRBD1	NA	TGCGCCAGCAGCAGACCGACAGGGGGTGGTGAGACCCAGTACTTC	CASSRPTGGGETQYF
TRBJ1-2	TRBV4-2	NA	few	TGTGCCAGCAGCCAAGAGGCCGAATATGGCTACACCTTC	CASSQEAEYGYTF
TRBJ1-2	TRBV28	NA	few	TGTGCCAGCACCTCGACAGATGCGGATGGCTACACCTTC	CASTSTDADGYTF
TRBJ1-5	TRBV9	NA	few	TGTGCCAGCAGCGTAGATCTCCGGCAGGGCGTGGGCAATCAGCCCCAGCATTTT	CASSVDLRQGVGNQPQHF
TRBJ2-7	TRBV7-8	TRBD1	NA	TGTGCCAGCAGCAACCGACAGGGGTCGGACGAGCAGTACTTC	CASSNRQGSDEQYF
TRBJ2-2	TRBV10-1	TRBD2	few	TGCGCCAGCAGTCGAGGGCGGGGGGGCTTGAACACCGGGGAGCTGTTTTTT	CASSRGRGGLNTGELFF
TRBJ2-4	TRBV11-3	NA	few	TGTGCCAGCAGCTTAACGGACATTCAGTACTTC	CASSLTDIQYF
TRBJ2-1	TRBV5-1	NA	few	TGCGCCAGCAGCTTGGACAGAATCTACAATGAGCAGTTCTTC	CASSLDRIYNEQFF
TRBJ2-3	TRBV4-2	NA	NA	TGTGCCAGCAGCCCCTCGGGGAGGGGGGGCACGAGGGATACGCAGTATTTT	CASSPSGRGGTRDTQYF
TRBJ1-3	TRBV6-1	NA	NA	TGTGCCAGTACTGATACAGGGTTCGCTGGAAACACCATATATTTT	CASTDTGFAGNTIYF
TRBJ2-1	TRBV7-8	NA	NA	TGTGCCAGCAGCCTCAGGAGGGAACATGAGCAGTTCTTC	CASSLRREHEQFF